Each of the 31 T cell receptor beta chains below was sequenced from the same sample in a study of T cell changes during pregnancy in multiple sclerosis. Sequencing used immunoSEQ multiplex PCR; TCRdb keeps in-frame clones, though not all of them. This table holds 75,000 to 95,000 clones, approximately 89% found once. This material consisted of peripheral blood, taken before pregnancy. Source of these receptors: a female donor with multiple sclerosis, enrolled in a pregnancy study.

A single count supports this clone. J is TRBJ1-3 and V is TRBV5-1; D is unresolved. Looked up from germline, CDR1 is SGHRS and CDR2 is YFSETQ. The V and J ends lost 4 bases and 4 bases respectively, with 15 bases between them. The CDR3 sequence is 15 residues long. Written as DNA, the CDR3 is TGCGCCAGCAGCCCGAGATGGGCGTCGGGAAACACCATATATTTT. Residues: CASSPRWASGNTIYF.

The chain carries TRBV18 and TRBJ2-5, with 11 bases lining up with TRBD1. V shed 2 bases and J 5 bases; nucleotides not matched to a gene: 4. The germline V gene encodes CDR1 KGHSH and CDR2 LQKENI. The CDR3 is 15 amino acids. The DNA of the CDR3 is TGTGCCAGCTCACCAGGGACAGGGGGAGTTGAGACCCAGTACTTC. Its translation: CASSPGTGGVETQYF.

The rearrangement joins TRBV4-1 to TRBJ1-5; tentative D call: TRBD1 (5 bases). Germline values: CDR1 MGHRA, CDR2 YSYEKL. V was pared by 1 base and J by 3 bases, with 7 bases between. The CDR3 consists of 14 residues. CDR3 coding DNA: TGCGCCAGCAGCCAAGGACAGAACAATCAGCCCCAGCATTTT. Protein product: CASSQGQNNQPQHF.

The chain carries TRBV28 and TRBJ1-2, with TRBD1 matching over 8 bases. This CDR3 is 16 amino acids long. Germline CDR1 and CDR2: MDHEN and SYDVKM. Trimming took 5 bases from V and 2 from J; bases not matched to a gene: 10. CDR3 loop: CASSPLAGGDNYGYTF. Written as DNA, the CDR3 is TGTGCCAGCAGTCCCCTTGCAGGGGGCGACAACTATGGCTACACCTTC.

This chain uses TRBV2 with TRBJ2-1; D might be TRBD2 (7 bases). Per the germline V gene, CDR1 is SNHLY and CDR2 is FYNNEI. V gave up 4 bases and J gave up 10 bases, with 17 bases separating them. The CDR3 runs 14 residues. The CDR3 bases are TGTGCCAGCAGTGCGGGGGGCAGGGGCCGAGAGCAGTTCTTC. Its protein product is CASSAGGRGREQFF.

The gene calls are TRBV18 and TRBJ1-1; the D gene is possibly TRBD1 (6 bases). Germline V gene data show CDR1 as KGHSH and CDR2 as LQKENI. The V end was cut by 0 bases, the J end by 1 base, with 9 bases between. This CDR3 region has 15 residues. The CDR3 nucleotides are TGTGCCAGCTCACCACCTCCCAGGGGGAACACTGAAGCTTTCTTT. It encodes CASSPPPRGNTEAFF.

CDR3 residues: CASSEGSDFRNEQFF. As DNA, the CDR3 is TGTGCCAGCAGTGAAGGGAGCGATTTTCGCAATGAGCAGTTCTTC. The J gene is TRBJ2-1, the V gene TRBV6-1; D remains ambiguous. This CDR3 spans 15 amino acids. CDR1 and CDR2 (germline): MNHNS, SASEGT. Trimming removed 1 base from V and 6 bases from J, with 13 bases in between.

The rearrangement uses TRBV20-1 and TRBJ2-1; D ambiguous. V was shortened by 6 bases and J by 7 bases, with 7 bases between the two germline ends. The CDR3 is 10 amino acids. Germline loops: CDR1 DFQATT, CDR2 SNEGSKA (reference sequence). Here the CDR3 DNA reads TGCAGTGCCCTAAAGAATGAGCAGTTCTTC. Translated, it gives CSALKNEQFF.

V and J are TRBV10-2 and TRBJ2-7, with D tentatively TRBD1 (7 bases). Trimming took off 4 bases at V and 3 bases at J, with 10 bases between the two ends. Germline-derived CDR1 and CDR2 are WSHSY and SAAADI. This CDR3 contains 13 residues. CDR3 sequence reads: CASSGGTVYEQYF. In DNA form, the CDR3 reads TGCGCCAGCAGTGGCGGGACAGTCTACGAGCAGTACTTC.

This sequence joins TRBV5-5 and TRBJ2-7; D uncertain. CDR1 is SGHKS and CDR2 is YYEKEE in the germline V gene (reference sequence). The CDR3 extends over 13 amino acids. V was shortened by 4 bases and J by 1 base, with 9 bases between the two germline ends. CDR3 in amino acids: CASSPRLSYEQYF. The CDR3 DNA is TGTGCCAGCAGCCCTAGGTTATCCTACGAGCAGTACTTC.

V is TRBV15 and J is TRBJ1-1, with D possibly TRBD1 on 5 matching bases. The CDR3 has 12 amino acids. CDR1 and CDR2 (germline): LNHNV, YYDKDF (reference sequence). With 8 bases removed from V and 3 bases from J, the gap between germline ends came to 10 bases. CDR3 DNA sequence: TGTGCCACCGGTACAGGAGACACTGAAGCTTTCTTT. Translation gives CATGTGDTEAFF.

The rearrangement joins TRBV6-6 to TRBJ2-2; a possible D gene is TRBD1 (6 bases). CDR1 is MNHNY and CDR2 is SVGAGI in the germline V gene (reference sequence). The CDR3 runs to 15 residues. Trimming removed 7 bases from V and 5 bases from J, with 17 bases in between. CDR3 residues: CASTQRNRGTGELFF. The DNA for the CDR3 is TGTGCCAGCACCCAAAGGAATAGGGGGACCGGGGAGCTGTTTTTT.

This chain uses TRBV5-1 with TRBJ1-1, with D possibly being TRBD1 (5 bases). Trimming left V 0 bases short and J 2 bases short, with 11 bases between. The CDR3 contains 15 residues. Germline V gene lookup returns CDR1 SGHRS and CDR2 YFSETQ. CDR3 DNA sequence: TGCGCCAGCAGCTTGGGGAGACAGACAAACACTGAAGCTTTCTTT. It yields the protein CASSLGRQTNTEAFF. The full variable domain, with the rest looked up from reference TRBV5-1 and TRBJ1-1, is KAGVTQTPRYLIKTRGQQVTLSCSPISGHRSVSWYQQTPGQGLQFLFEYFSETQRNKGNFPGRFSGRQFSNSRSEMNVSTLELGDSALYLCASSLGRQTNTEAFFGQGTRLTVV.

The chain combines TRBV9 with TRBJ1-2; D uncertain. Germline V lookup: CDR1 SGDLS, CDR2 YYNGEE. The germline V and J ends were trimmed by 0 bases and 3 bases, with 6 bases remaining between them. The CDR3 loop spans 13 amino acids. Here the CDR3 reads CASSVGGDYGYTF. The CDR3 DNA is TGTGCCAGCAGCGTAGGCGGGGACTATGGCTACACCTTC.

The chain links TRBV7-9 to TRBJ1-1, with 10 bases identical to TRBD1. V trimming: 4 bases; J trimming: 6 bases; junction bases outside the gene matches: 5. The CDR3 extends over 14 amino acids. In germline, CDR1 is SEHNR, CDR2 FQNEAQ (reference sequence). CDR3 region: CASSWTGGGAEAFF. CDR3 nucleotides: TGTGCCAGCAGCTGGACAGGGGGTGGGGCTGAAGCTTTCTTT.

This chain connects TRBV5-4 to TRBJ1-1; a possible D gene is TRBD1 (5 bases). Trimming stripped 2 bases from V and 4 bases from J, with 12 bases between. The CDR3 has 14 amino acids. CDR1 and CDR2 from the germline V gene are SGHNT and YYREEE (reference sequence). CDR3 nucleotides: TGTGCCAGCAGCTTCCTCAAAAGGGGCACTGAAGCTTTCTTT. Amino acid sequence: CASSFLKRGTEAFF.

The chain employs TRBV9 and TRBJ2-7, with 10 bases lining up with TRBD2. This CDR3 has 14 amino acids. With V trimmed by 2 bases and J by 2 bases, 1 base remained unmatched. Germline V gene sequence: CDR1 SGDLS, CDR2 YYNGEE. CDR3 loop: CASSVLAGAYEQYF. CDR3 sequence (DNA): TGTGCCAGCAGCGTGCTAGCGGGAGCCTACGAGCAGTACTTC.

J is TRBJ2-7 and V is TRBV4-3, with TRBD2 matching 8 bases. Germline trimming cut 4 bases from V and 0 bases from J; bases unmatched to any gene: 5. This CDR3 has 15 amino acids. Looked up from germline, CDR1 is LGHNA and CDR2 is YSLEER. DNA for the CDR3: TGCGCCAGCAGCCTTAGCGGGGTAAGCTCCTACGAGCAGTACTTC. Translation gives CASSLSGVSSYEQYF.

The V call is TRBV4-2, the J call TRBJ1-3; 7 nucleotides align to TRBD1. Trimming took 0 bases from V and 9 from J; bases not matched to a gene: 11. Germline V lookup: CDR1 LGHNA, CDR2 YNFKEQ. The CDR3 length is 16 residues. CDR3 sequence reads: CASSQENQGGLSTIYF. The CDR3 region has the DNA TGTGCCAGCAGCCAAGAGAATCAAGGGGGCTTAAGCACCATATATTTT.

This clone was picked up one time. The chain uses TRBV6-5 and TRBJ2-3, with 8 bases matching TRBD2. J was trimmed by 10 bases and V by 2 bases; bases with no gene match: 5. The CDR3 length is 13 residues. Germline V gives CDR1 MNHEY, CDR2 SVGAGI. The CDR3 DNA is TGTGCCAGCAGTTACCCCGGGGGGGGGTCGCAGTATTTT. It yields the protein CASSYPGGGSQYF.

The CDR3 bases are TGTGCCAGCAGTTCCAGGACAGGGGAGGAGCAGTTCTTC. Protein product: CASSSRTGEEQFF. This chain joins TRBV11-3 and TRBJ2-1, with 9 bases aligning to TRBD1. Germline loops: CDR1 SGHNT, CDR2 YENEEA. V was pared by 6 bases and J by 10 bases, with 7 bases of the junction left unmatched. CDR3 length: 13 residues.

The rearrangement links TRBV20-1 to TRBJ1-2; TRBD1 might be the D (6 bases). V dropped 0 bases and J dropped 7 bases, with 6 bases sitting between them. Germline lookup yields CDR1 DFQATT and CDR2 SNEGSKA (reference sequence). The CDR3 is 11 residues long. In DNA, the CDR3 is TGCAGTGCTAGAGAGGACAGTGGCTACACCTTC. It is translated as CSAREDSGYTF.

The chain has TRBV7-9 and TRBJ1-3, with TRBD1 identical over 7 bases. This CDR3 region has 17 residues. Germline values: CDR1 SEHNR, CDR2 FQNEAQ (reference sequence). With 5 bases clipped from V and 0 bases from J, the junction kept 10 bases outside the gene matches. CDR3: CASSDRTGAISGNTIYF. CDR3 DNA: TGTGCCAGCAGCGACCGGACAGGAGCGATCTCTGGAAACACCATATATTTT.

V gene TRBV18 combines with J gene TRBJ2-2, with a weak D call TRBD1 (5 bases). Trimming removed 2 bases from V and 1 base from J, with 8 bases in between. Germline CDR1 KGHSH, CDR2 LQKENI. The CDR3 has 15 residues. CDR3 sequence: CASSPLGQNTGELFF. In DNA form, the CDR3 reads TGTGCCAGCTCACCATTAGGACAGAACACCGGGGAGCTGTTTTTT.

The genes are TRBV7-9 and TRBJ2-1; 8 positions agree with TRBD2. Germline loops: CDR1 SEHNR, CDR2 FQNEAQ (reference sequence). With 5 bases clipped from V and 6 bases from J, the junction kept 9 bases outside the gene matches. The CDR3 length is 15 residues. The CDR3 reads CASSLGGGILNEQFF. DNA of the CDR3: TGTGCCAGCAGCCTTGGCGGGGGGATCCTCAATGAGCAGTTCTTC.

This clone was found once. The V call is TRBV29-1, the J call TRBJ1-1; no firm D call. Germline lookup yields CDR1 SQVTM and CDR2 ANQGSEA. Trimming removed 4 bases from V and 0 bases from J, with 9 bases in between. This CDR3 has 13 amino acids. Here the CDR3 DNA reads TGCAGCGTTGTGGAGCAACTGAACACTGAAGCTTTCTTT. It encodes CSVVEQLNTEAFF. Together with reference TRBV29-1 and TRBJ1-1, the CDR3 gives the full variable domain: SAVISQKPSRDICQRGTSLTIQCQVDSQVTMMFWYRQQPGQSLTLIATANQGSEATYESGFVIDKFPISRPNLTFSTLTVSNMSPEDSSIYLCSVVEQLNTEAFFGQGTRLTVV.

CDR3 loop: CASSISGTGGYGYTF. The CDR3 DNA reads as TGTGCCAGTAGTATCTCCGGGACAGGGGGCTATGGCTACACCTTC. The gene calls are TRBV19 and TRBJ1-2, with TRBD1 matching over 11 bases. CDR1 LNHDA and CDR2 SQIVND come from the germline V gene (reference sequence). V was pared by 3 bases and J by 4 bases, with 4 bases of the junction left unmatched. The CDR3 runs to 15 residues. Using reference TRBV19 and TRBJ1-2 for the parts outside the CDR3, the full variable domain is DGGITQSPKYLFRKEGQNVTLSCEQNLNHDAMYWYRQDPGQGLRLIYYSQIVNDFQKGDIAEGYSVSREKKESFPLTVTSAQKNPTAFYLCASSISGTGGYGYTFGSGTRLTVV.

CDR3 amino acids: CASRGLRGQGVIGANVLTF. CDR3 DNA sequence: TGTGCCAGCAGGGGGCTTCGGGGACAGGGGGTCATTGGGGCCAACGTCCTGACTTTC. The chain is built from TRBV11-1 and TRBJ2-6, with 11 nucleotides matching TRBD1. CDR1 is SGHAT and CDR2 is FQDESV in the germline V gene (reference sequence). The CDR3 length is 19 residues. V trimming: 6 bases; J trimming: 3 bases; junction bases outside the gene matches: 13.

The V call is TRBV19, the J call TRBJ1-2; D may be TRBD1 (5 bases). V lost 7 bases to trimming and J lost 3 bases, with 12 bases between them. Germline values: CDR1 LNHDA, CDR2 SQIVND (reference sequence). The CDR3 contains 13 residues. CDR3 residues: CASNSGGDYGYTF. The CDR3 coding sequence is TGTGCCAGTAATTCAGGAGGGGACTATGGCTACACCTTC.

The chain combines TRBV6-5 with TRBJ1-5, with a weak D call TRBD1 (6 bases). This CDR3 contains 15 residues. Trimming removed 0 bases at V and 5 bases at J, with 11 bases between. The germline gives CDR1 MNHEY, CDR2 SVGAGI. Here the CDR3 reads CASSYSGGGHQPQHF. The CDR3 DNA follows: TGTGCCAGCAGTTACTCAGGCGGGGGGCATCAGCCCCAGCATTTT.

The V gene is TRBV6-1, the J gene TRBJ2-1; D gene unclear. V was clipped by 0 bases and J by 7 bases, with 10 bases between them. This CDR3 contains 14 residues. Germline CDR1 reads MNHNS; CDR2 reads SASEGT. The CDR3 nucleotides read TGTGCCAGCAGTGAAGCGCGAATACGAAATGAGCAGTTCTTC. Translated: CASSEARIRNEQFF.